The clone carrying this T cell receptor beta chain has a handful of counts. Its specificity is not known. The data originate from a study of T cell repertoires in cytomegalovirus infection. The overall study: Public TCR beta signatures indicated both CMV infection and matching HLA type.

The CDR3 consists of 15 residues. Germline CDR1 and CDR2: MNHEY and SMNVEV (reference sequence). The ends were cut back, 4 bases at V and 0 bases at J, with 13 bases in the middle. TCRdb re-called the reads with MiXCR, one entry per CDR3 protein. The sample consists of some 130,000 distinct CDR3 sequences, approximately 8.8% of them appearing once. The study, taken as a whole, reports: In two of eight donors, the top clonotype was HLA-C-restricted CMV-specific.

This chain joins TRBV27 and TRBJ2-7; D remains unclear. The sample taken for sequencing was PBMCs. This receptor was identified in a human donor in good health (CMV status not recorded). Some clones in this sample may be carry-over from other donors' samples. CDR3 nucleotides: TGTGCCAGCAGTTCCATCTTATCCCCCTCCTACGAGCAGTACTTC. Protein sequence: CASSSILSPSYEQYF.